The source of this T cell receptor (beta chain) is a study of CD4+ T cells in melanoma. Assay: immunoSEQ multiplex PCR; the TCRdb copy retains only in-frame clones and omits some. Of some 10,000 clones in the sample, roughly 65% are singletons; the top ten hold approximately 11%. As regards this clone: The antigen remains undetermined.

Study-level findings and limits: Diverse differentiation states were reported for melanoma neoantigen-specific CD4+ T cells.

This CDR3 has 19 amino acids. V trimming: 2 bases; J trimming: 0 bases; junction bases outside the gene matches: 13. Germline V CDR1 and CDR2: SGHKS, YYEKEE (reference sequence). This chain links TRBV5-5 with TRBJ1-4; TRBD1 matches at 7 bases. Material: cells from a culture (not recorded whether cultured in vitro). This clonotype was sampled from a human donor with melanoma. The CDR3, as DNA: TGTGCCAGCAGCTTAAGGATCCAGGGGGGACTTGCAACTAATGAAAAACTGTTTTTT. This gives the protein CASSLRIQGGLATNEKLFF.